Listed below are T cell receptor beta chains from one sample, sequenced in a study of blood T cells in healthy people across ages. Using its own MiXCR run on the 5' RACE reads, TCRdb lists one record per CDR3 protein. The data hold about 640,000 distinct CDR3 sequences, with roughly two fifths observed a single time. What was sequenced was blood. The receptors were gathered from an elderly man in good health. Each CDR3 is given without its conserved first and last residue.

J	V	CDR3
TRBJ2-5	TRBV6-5	ASSYLSVGRRLQETQY
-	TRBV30	AWSLTSGINEQY
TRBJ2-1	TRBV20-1	SAIRDRERNEQF
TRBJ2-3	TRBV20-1	SARGGGADTQY
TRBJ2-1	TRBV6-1	ASSEVLGMNEQF
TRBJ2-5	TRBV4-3	ASSLLGVEETQY
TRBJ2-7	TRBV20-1	SARNPLTSAYEQY
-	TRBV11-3	ASSSDEWGTQY
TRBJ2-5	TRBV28	ASSFVSGGRFQETQY
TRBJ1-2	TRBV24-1	GTSAGALYGYT
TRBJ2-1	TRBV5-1	ASSLAGTVYNEQF
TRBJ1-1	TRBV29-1	SVEKGGGSTEAF
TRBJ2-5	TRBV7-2	ASSTEYAGASETQY
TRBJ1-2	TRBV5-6	ASSPWTMSSYGYT
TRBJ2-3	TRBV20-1	SARGLAGAPDGTDTQY
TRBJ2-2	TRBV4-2	ASSQEWRGYSPTNAGELF
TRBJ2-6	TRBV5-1	ASSFRGDGANVLT
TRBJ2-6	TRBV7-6	ASSSGKGAGANVLT
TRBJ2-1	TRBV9	ASSFNRVSGEQF
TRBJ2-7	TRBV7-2	ASRRDLKTYEQY
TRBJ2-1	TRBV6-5	ASSYSPARTNNEQF
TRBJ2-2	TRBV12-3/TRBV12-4	ASSWVGAAGGLNTGELF
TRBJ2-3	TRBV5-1	VSSTDGGTSTDTQY
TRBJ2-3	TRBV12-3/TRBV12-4	ASSFAPVSADTQY
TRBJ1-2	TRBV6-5	ASSTGGGYNYGYT
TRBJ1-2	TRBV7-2	ASSQGQGEVGYT
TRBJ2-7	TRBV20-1	SAPQGAGGYEQY
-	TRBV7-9	ASSFIRAAHEQY
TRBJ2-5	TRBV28	ASSFPSTSVPETQY
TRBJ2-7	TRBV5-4	ASSLDRASQYEQY
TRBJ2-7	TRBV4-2	ASSQDLQGYYEQY
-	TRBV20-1	SARELPTGPYEQY
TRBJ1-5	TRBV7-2	ASSGRAPQPQH
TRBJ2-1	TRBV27	ASSSDRGHRNEQF
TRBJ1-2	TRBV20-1	SARGLGRTSYGYT